A single TCR beta chain is shown here with its context. Random hexamers were used to reverse transcribe 0.5 to 1 ug of RNA. Each CDR3 protein is one row after TCRdb ran MiXCR on the immunoSEQ multiplex PCR reads. The repertoire holds a few hundred thousand distinct CDR3 sequences, with 70% to 90% as singletons. The sample is drawn from a study of CD8 T cells in Susac syndrome. Germline CDR1 reads MGHRA; CDR2 reads YSYEKL. V lost 1 base, J lost 0 bases, and 1 base stayed unmatched. The CDR3 totals 15 residues. The chain has TRBV4-1 and TRBJ2-7, with TRBD2 matching over 9 bases. Material: CD8+ T cells from PBMCs. This TCR was sampled from a human donor with multiple sclerosis. CDR3 nucleotide sequence: TGCGCCAGCAGCCAAGTTAGCGGGAGCTCCTACGAGCAGTACTTC. Translation gives CASSQVSGSSYEQYF.